The sequence of this T cell receptor (beta chain) was determined in a study of blood T cell repertoires in COVID-19. The germline V gene encodes CDR1 LGHDT and CDR2 YNNKEL (reference sequence). The CDR3 is 15 amino acids. V dropped 2 bases and J dropped 1 base, with 8 bases sitting between them. This table comes from immunoSEQ multiplex PCR, and its TCRdb copy is limited to in-frame clones, with some not included. The sample has roughly 120,000 clones, approximately 84% seen once; the top ten hold more than 10%. Sequenced sample: peripheral blood. This receptor was taken from a woman aged 60-75 years with acute or convalescent COVID-19. This chain connects TRBV3-1 (or the pseudogene TRBV3-2) to TRBJ2-2; D unresolved. The DNA for the CDR3 is TGTGCCAGCAGCCAATCCAACAGGAACACCGGGGAGCTGTTTTTT. Encoded protein: CASSQSNRNTGELFF.